This TCR beta chain comes out of a study of blood T cell repertoires in COVID-19. Study overall: Nucleic acid was either cDNA or gDNA, and it came from T cells, B-cell-depleted T cells, or PBMCs.

This clone was observed a single time. In the source study's methods: Using reference gene primer amplification, nucleated cell counts were estimated. This table comes from immunoSEQ multiplex PCR, and its TCRdb copy is limited to in-frame clones, with some not included. D and trimming come from the DNA, and the V and J calls and clone size come from that table. This sample has tens of thousands of clones, with 90% found just once. CDR3 length equals 16 residues. Germline V gene lookup returns CDR1 LGHNA and CDR2 YNFKEQ. Trimming removed 5 bases from V and 2 bases from J; junction bases left unmatched: 11.

The V gene is TRBV4-2, the J gene TRBJ1-1, with 7 positions matching TRBD1. This TCR was recovered from a man in his forties with acute or convalescent COVID-19. Sequenced sample: peripheral blood. DNA of the CDR3: TGTGCCAGCAGCGCCAGGGGGTCGGGGGCAAACACTGAAGCTTTCTTT. Amino acids: CASSARGSGANTEAFF.